The entry below gives a single TCR beta chain sequence along with its context. No antigen is known for it. A much larger clonotype is one base distant, so this may be a read error. Time point specified: pre-sensitization, week 0. Treatment in this sample: therapeutic diphenylcyclopropenone sensitization with weekly scalp DPC. Blood collection took place prior to placing each patch test. Germline lookup yields CDR1 LGHDT and CDR2 YNNKEL (reference sequence). This CDR3 has 15 amino acids. Unique molecular identifiers were attached to individual cDNA molecules within the library. Via MiXCR, TCRdb re-called the RACE reads, giving one row per CDR3 protein. The data contain tens of thousands of distinct CDR3 sequences, approximately 9.9% of them singletons. The data originate from a study of human T cells and chemical hapten exposure. Overall study results and limits: Expanded TCRs grouped into significantly more large CDR3 similarity clusters than controls produced. Once DPC sensitization occurred, TCRs above 1 in 1000 frequency showed no change.

The clonotype comes from a woman in her forties with alopecia areata. Some clones in this sample may be carry-over from other donors' samples. The specimen comprised whole blood, sampled in connection with sensitization to the hapten diphenylcyclopropenone (DPC). The chain joins TRBV3-1 to TRBJ1-5; D is ambiguous. The J call may be faulty, since TRBJ2-3 better matches the DNA end. The CDR3 nucleotides read TGTGCCAGCAGCCGCACAGACACAGTCGGTCAGCCCCAGTATTTT. Its translation: CASSRTDTVGQPQYF.